The 12 T cell receptor beta chains listed next were all sequenced from one sample in a study of cytomegalovirus exposure and HLA in healthy donors. Vbeta (60) and Jbeta (13) primers were used in the PCR. Method: immunoSEQ multiplex PCR; TCRdb's copy keeps in-frame clones and lacks some. The sample records 100,000 to 150,000 clones, around 9% being singletons. The sample comprised PBMCs. Receptors originate from a woman aged 40 to 50 in good health and CMV-seropositive.

This clone showed up just a few times. V usage is TRBV11-3 and J usage is TRBJ1-1, with D unresolved. This CDR3 is 12 amino acids long. The germline CDR1 and CDR2 sequences are SGHNT and YENEEA. V lost 5 bases, J lost 1 base, and 5 bases lay in between. The CDR3 DNA follows: TGTGCCAGCAGCCGGGGGAACACTGAAGCTTTCTTT. It specifies CASSRGNTEAFF. The variable domain in full, completed from reference TRBV11-3 and TRBJ1-1, reads EAGVVQSPRYKIIEKKQPVAFWCNPISGHNTLYWYLQNLGQGPELLIRYENEEAVDDSQLPKDRFSAERLKGVDSTLKIQPAELGDSAVYLCASSRGNTEAFFGQGTRLTVV.

There are a few counts of this clone. This chain joins TRBV19 and TRBJ1-5, with 7 bases matching TRBD1. V shed 5 bases, J shed 1 base, and the junction held 5 bases outside the gene matches. The CDR3 runs 15 residues. The V gene's germline CDR1 is LNHDA and CDR2 SQIVND (reference sequence). DNA for the CDR3: TGTGCCAGTAGTTGGAAGGGGGCCAGCAATCAGCCCCAGCATTTT. The encoded protein is CASSWKGASNQPQHF. The variable domain in full, completed from reference TRBV19 and TRBJ1-5, reads DGGITQSPKYLFRKEGQNVTLSCEQNLNHDAMYWYRQDPGQGLRLIYYSQIVNDFQKGDIAEGYSVSREKKESFPLTVTSAQKNPTAFYLCASSWKGASNQPQHFGDGTRLSIL.

J is TRBJ2-6 and V is TRBV5-1; a possible D gene is TRBD1 (5 bases). Looked up from germline, CDR1 is SGHRS and CDR2 is YFSETQ. This CDR3 has 17 amino acids. V was shortened by 5 bases and J by 2 bases, with 17 bases between the two germline ends. Here the CDR3 reads CASRDGRTSTGANVLTF. The CDR3, as DNA: TGCGCCAGCAGAGATGGTAGGACATCAACTGGGGCCAACGTCCTGACTTTC.

The chain uses TRBV9 and TRBJ1-1, with TRBD1 identical over 7 bases. Germline assignment: CDR1 SGDLS and CDR2 YYNGEE. The CDR3 loop spans 16 amino acids. The V segment lost 3 bases and the J segment 2 bases; nucleotides outside the gene matches: 10. The CDR3 spells CASSGPSRGDNTEAFF. For the CDR3, the DNA is TGTGCCAGCAGCGGGCCCTCCAGGGGGGATAACACTGAAGCTTTCTTT.

With respect to this clone: Germline is not matched at one junction end, which may reflect a read error. The rearrangement joins TRBV29-1 to TRBJ1-2; 9 positions agree with TRBD1. This CDR3 is built from 12 residues. Germline CDR1 is SQVTM and CDR2 is ANQGSEA. The CDR3, as DNA: TGCAGCGTTGTTCTAGGACAGGGGAAATCGGCCTTC. It translates to CSVVLGQGKSAF.

V is TRBV19 and J is TRBJ1-2, with 8 bases aligning to TRBD1. Per the germline V gene, CDR1 is LNHDA and CDR2 is SQIVND (reference sequence). CDR3 length: 13 amino acids. J gave up 4 bases and V 6 bases, and 4 bases lay outside the gene matches. CDR3 protein: CASSETGGYGYTF. In DNA, the CDR3 is TGTGCCAGTAGCGAAACAGGGGGCTATGGCTACACCTTC.

This clone was seen only a few times. This chain links TRBV28 with TRBJ1-2; 9 bases are a match to TRBD1. Trimming took 1 base from V and 2 from J; bases not matched to a gene: 5. This CDR3 spans 16 amino acids. Germline assignment: CDR1 MDHEN and CDR2 SYDVKM. In DNA, the CDR3 is TGTGCCAGCAGTTTATCCTGGGACAGGGTAAACTATGGCTACACCTTC. Its protein is CASSLSWDRVNYGYTF.

The chain joins TRBV7-3 to TRBJ2-5, with 8 bases matching TRBD1. The germline V gene has CDR1 SGHTA and CDR2 FQGTGA. V shed 5 bases and J 5 bases; nucleotides not matched to a gene: 7. The CDR3 contains 14 residues. CDR3 sequence reads: CASSPTGVGETQYF. The CDR3 nucleotides are TGTGCCAGCAGCCCGACAGGGGTTGGTGAGACCCAGTACTTC.

The chain recombines TRBV5-6 with TRBJ1-4; maybe TRBD1 (6 bases). Germline CDR1 and CDR2: SGHDT and YYEEEE. Between the trimmed V and J ends, which lost 4 bases and 7 bases, there was a span of 17 bases. This CDR3 is 15 amino acids long. CDR3 residues: CASSPGRGGSEKLFF. The CDR3 DNA sequence: TGTGCCAGCAGCCCGGGAAGGGGGGGGAGTGAAAAACTGTTTTTT.

This clone was counted between two and nine times. This chain joins TRBV11-3 and TRBJ2-1, with D perhaps matching TRBD1 (5 bases). The CDR3 totals 13 residues. Trimming took 0 bases from V and 8 from J, leaving 8 bases between them. CDR1 and CDR2 from the germline V gene are SGHNT and YENEEA. CDR3 region: CASSLEGPDEQFF. The CDR3 DNA is TGTGCCAGCAGCTTAGAGGGGCCCGATGAGCAGTTCTTC.

The rearrangement links TRBV5-6 to TRBJ2-7, with a weak D call TRBD2 (7 bases). This CDR3 is 15 amino acids long. Trimming took 2 bases from V and 4 from J, leaving 16 bases between them. CDR1 is SGHDT and CDR2 is YYEEEE in the germline V gene. The CDR3 spells CASSFRGANDYEQYF. CDR3 sequence (DNA): TGTGCCAGCAGCTTCCGGGGGGCGAATGATTACGAGCAGTACTTC.

This clone was detected a few times. J is TRBJ1-2 and V is TRBV9; D perhaps matches TRBD1 (5 bases). CDR1 and CDR2 (germline): SGDLS, YYNGEE. The CDR3 runs 15 residues. The germline V and J ends were trimmed by 4 bases and 4 bases, with 17 bases remaining between them. The CDR3 DNA follows: TGTGCCAGCAGCATCGAAGACAGACATCCCTATGGCTACACCTTC. Translation gives CASSIEDRHPYGYTF.